This T cell receptor (beta chain) was observed in a study of prognosis after radiotherapy for stage I lung cancer. Whole-study context: SBRT radiotherapy comprised 3 to 5 fractions at a biologically effective dose of at least 100 Gy. No significant progression was observed in about 15 patients, whereas a few developed distant metastases a median of 7 months after radiotherapy. General study points: When patients developed distant metastases, their Shannon entropy after stereotactic body radiation therapy was lower.

Two-round multiplex PCR amplified TCR beta CDR3 from genomic DNA. For every TRBV and TRBJ gene, a specific primer was used in first-round PCR. Each CDR3 protein gets one entry after TCRdb re-called the multiplex PCR reads with MiXCR. The sample yields roughly 13,000 distinct CDR3 sequences, about 37% seen once. Trimming cost V 0 bases and J 4 bases, with 12 bases left between them. CDR3 length: 14 amino acids. Looked up from germline, CDR1 is DFQATT and CDR2 is SNEGSKA (reference sequence). All patients, having had no prior chemotherapy, radiotherapy or other malignancies, were node-negative on CT and PET/CT. This clonotype was seen at least ten times. The antigen is undetermined.

V and J are TRBV20-1 and TRBJ2-5, with a possible D match to TRBD2 (6 bases). The source of this sequence is a donor at least 50 years old with non-small cell lung cancer. The sequencing here drew on PBMCs, taken before or after stereotactic body radiation therapy (not recorded which). CDR3: CSARDWGEVETQYF. The CDR3 nucleotides are TGCAGTGCTAGAGATTGGGGGGAGGTAGAGACCCAGTACTTC.